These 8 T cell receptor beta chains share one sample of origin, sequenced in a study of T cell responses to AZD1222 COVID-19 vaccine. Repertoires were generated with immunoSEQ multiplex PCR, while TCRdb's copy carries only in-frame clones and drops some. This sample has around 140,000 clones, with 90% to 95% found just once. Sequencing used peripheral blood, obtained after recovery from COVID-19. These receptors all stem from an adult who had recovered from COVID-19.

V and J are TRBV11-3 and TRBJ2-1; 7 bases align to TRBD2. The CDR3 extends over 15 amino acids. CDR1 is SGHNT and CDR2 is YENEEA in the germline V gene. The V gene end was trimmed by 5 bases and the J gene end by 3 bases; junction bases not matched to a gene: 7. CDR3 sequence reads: CASSIQGGGYNEQFF. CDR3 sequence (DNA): TGTGCCAGCAGCATTCAGGGCGGGGGCTACAATGAGCAGTTCTTC. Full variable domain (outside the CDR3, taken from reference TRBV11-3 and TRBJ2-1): EAGVVQSPRYKIIEKKQPVAFWCNPISGHNTLYWYLQNLGQGPELLIRYENEEAVDDSQLPKDRFSAERLKGVDSTLKIQPAELGDSAVYLCASSIQGGGYNEQFFGPGTRLTVL.

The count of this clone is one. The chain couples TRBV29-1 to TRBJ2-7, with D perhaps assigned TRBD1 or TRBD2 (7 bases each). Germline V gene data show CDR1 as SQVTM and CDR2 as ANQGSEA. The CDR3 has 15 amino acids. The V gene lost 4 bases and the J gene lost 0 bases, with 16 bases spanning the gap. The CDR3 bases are TGCAGCGTTGGACAGGGCACGGGGGGCTCCTACGAGCAGTACTTC. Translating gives CSVGQGTGGSYEQYF.

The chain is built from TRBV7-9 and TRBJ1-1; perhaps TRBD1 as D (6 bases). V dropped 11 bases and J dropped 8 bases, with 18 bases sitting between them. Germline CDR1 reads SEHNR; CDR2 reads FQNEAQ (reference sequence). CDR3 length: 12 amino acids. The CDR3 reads CASREGGMEAFF. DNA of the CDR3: TGTGCCTCGAGAGAAGGGGGAATGGAAGCTTTCTTT.

CDR3 nucleotide sequence: TGTGCCAGCAGAGACACAGGGTACGGCTATGGCTACACCTTC. Amino acids: CASRDTGYGYGYTF. The chain couples TRBV7-2 to TRBJ1-2; D possibly corresponds to TRBD1 (6 bases). Germline assignment: CDR1 SGHTA and CDR2 FQGNSA. Trimming pared 6 bases from V and 4 bases from J, leaving 15 bases between. The CDR3 totals 14 residues.

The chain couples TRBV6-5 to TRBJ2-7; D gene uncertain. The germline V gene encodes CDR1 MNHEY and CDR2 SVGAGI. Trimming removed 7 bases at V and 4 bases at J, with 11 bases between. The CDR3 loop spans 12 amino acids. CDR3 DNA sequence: TGTGCCAGCAACGCCGACCGATACGAGCAGTACTTC. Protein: CASNADRYEQYF.

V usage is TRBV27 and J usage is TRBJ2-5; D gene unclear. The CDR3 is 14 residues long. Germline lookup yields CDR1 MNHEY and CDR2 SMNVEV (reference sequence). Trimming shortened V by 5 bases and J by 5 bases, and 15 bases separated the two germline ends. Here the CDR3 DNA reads TGTGCCAGCAGTCCCTCTCTATCGATGGAGACCCAGTACTTC. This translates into CASSPSLSMETQYF.

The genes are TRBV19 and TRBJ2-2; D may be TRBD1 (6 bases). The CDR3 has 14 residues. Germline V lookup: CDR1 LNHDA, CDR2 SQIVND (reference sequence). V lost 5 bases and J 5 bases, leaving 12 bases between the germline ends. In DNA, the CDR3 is TGTGCCAGTAGTGCCCTAGGGACAACCGGGGAGCTGTTTTTT. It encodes CASSALGTTGELFF.

CDR3 DNA: TGTGCCAGCAGCCCCACTAGGACGAGTGAGCAGTTCTTC. Amino acid sequence: CASSPTRTSEQFF. The genes are TRBV7-3 and TRBJ2-1; maybe TRBD2 (5 bases). The germline CDR1 and CDR2 sequences are SGHTA and FQGTGA. The CDR3 extends over 13 amino acids. Trimming took 5 bases from V and 9 from J, leaving 14 bases between them.